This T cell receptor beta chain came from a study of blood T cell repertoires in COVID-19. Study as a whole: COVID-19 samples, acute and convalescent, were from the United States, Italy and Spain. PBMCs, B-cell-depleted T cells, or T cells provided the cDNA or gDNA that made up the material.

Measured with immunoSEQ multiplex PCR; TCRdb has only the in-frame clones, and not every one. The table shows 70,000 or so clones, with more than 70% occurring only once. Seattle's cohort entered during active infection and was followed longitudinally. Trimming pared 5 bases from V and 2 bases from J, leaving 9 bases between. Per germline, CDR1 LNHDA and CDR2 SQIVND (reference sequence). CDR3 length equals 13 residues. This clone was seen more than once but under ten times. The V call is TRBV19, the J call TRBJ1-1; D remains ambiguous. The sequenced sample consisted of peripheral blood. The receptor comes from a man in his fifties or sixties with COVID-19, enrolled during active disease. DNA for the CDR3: TGTGCCAGTAGTGGCTCACGTAACACTGAAGCTTTCTTT. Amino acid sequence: CASSGSRNTEAFF.